These T cell receptor beta chains were read from a single sample in a study of technical replicates of blood from a few donors. Libraries were prepared by immunoSEQ multiplex PCR; TCRdb keeps only in-frame clonotypes and omits some of them. The repertoire holds just under 45,000 clones, with around 96% as singletons. Sequencing was carried out using T cells isolated from PBMCs. All receptors come from a human donor in good health. The CDR3 runs from the conserved cysteine through the conserved F or W. The order of the fields is J gene, clone size, V gene, D gene, CDR3 DNA, CDR3 protein. A D gene is named only where the DNA matches it firmly. Part of the rows lack a size; the others show once, few, many or a class for expanded clones.

j_gene: TRBJ2-5
abundance: -
v_gene: TRBV30
d_gene: TRBD2
CDR3nt: TGTGCCTGGAGTCTAGCGGGAAAAGAGACCCAGTACTTC
CDR3aa: CAWSLAGKETQYF

j_gene: TRBJ2-2
abundance: -
v_gene: TRBV9
d_gene: -
CDR3nt: TGTGCCAGCAGCGCAGACACCGGGGAGCTGTTTTTT
CDR3aa: CASSADTGELFF

j_gene: TRBJ1-1
abundance: -
v_gene: TRBV25-1
d_gene: TRBD1
CDR3nt: TGTGCCAGCAGTGAATCGGGAGACAGGGGCACTGAAGCTTTCTTT
CDR3aa: CASSESGDRGTEAFF

j_gene: TRBJ2-1
abundance: -
v_gene: TRBV30
d_gene: -
CDR3nt: TGTGCCTCCTCCGGGGGTAATGAGCAGTTCTTC
CDR3aa: CASSGGNEQFF

j_gene: TRBJ2-2
abundance: -
v_gene: TRBV19
d_gene: TRBD2
CDR3nt: TGTGCCAGTAGTCGACTAGCGGGAGGGAGCGGGGAGCTGTTTTTT
CDR3aa: CASSRLAGGSGELFF

j_gene: TRBJ1-2
abundance: once
v_gene: TRBV18
d_gene: -
CDR3nt: TGTGCCAGCTCACTGCCCGGGACATATATGGGCTACACCTTC
CDR3aa: CASSLPGTYMGYTF

j_gene: TRBJ1-5
abundance: -
v_gene: TRBV9
d_gene: TRBD1
CDR3nt: TGTGCCAGCAGCGGCGGGACAGGGTTTGGCAATCAGCCCCAGCATTTT
CDR3aa: CASSGGTGFGNQPQHF

j_gene: TRBJ1-1
abundance: -
v_gene: TRBV27
d_gene: -
CDR3nt: TGTGCCAGCAGCCGGTGGAACACTGAAGCTTTCTTT
CDR3aa: CASSRWNTEAFF

j_gene: TRBJ1-2
abundance: once
v_gene: TRBV6-1
d_gene: -
CDR3nt: TGTGCCAGCAGGGATCAGGTCTACTATGGCTACACCTTC
CDR3aa: CASRDQVYYGYTF

j_gene: TRBJ1-2
abundance: -
v_gene: TRBV5-7
d_gene: TRBD1
CDR3nt: TGTGCCAGCAGCTTGGGCAGAAGTTGGGACAGAGCGCATTTGGGTGGCTACACCTTC
CDR3aa: CASSLGRSWDRAHLGGYTF

j_gene: TRBJ1-5
abundance: -
v_gene: TRBV4-2
d_gene: -
CDR3nt: TGTGCCAGCAGCCTACTGATTAATCAGCCCCAGCATTTT
CDR3aa: CASSLLINQPQHF

j_gene: TRBJ1-4
abundance: -
v_gene: TRBV7-8
d_gene: -
CDR3nt: TGTGCCAGCAGATCCAGGGTCGGGGAAAAACTGTTTTTT
CDR3aa: CASRSRVGEKLFF

j_gene: TRBJ2-7
abundance: -
v_gene: TRBV27
d_gene: -
CDR3nt: TGTGCCAGCAGTTTAACGGGGGTCTACGAGCAGTACTTC
CDR3aa: CASSLTGVYEQYF

j_gene: TRBJ1-2
abundance: -
v_gene: TRBV29-1
d_gene: -
CDR3nt: TGCAGCGTTGAAGATCTAAACAGGGCCGGAGGCTACACCTTC
CDR3aa: CSVEDLNRAGGYTF

j_gene: TRBJ1-2
abundance: -
v_gene: TRBV28
d_gene: TRBD1
CDR3nt: TGTGCCAGCACCTCGGGGTCGGACAGGGGGAACGGCTACACCTTC
CDR3aa: CASTSGSDRGNGYTF

j_gene: TRBJ2-2
abundance: -
v_gene: TRBV7-9
d_gene: -
CDR3nt: TGTGCCAGCAGCTTAAAATCCCAAAGCGGAACCGGGGAGCTGTTTTTT
CDR3aa: CASSLKSQSGTGELFF